This T cell receptor beta chain was identified in a study of blood T cell repertoires in COVID-19. The ends were cut back, 0 bases at V and 0 bases at J, with 12 bases in the middle. The CDR3 extends over 17 amino acids. Germline V lookup: CDR1 SGHTA, CDR2 FQGNSA. Repertoires were generated with immunoSEQ multiplex PCR, while TCRdb's copy carries only in-frame clones and drops some. Among over 50,000 clones listed, about 86% were seen once. This TCR came from a man between 65 and 85 years old with active COVID-19. The source material was peripheral blood. The chain is built from TRBV7-2 and TRBJ2-1; tentatively, D is TRBD2 (7 bases). CDR3 region: CASSLAGGRSSYNEQFF. The CDR3 DNA follows: TGTGCCAGCAGCTTAGCCGGGGGGCGGAGCTCCTACAATGAGCAGTTCTTC.